A selection of T cell receptor beta chains follows, all from one sample in a study of T cells in Graves' hyperthyroidism and ophthalmopathy. TCRdb itself ran the multiplex PCR reads through MiXCR, one entry per CDR3 protein. Of hundreds of thousands of distinct CDR3 sequences detected, 14% appear once; the ten largest clones hold more than 4.5%. Specimen: blood. The receptors stem from a woman under 40 with Graves' hyperthyroidism that later progressed to Graves' ophthalmopathy. Each CDR3 is given with its conserved first and last residue. Fields, in order: J gene, V gene, D gene, clone size, CDR3 DNA, CDR3 protein. The D gene is left open where the match is weak. Expanded clones get a size class; other rows say once, few or many, or leave the size out.

J: TRBJ2-5; V: TRBV11-3; D: -; size: few; DNA: TGTGCCAGCAGCTTAGATTGGGGGTCGGAGACCCAGTACTTC; CDR3: CASSLDWGSETQYF
J: TRBJ2-3; V: TRBV3-1; D: -; size: -; DNA: TGTGCCAGCAGCCAAGTCGCACCAGATACGCAGTATTTT; CDR3: CASSQVAPDTQYF
J: TRBJ1-2; V: TRBV20-1; D: -; size: -; DNA: TGCAGTACAAGGGTCGAAGGGGGTGGCTACACCTTC; CDR3: CSTRVEGGGYTF
J: TRBJ2-3; V: TRBV3-1; D: -; size: many; DNA: TGTGCCAGCAGCCCACTCAGCGGAGTAGCAGATACGCAGTATTTT; CDR3: CASSPLSGVADTQYF
J: TRBJ1-2; V: TRBV10-3; D: TRBD1; size: many; DNA: TGTGCCATCAGTGTTGAAACAACAGGGGATGGCTACACCTTC; CDR3: CAISVETTGDGYTF
J: TRBJ1-1; V: TRBV6-2/TRBV6-3; D: TRBD1; size: many; DNA: TGTGCCAGCAGTTCAGGGGGCGCGGTAAACACTGAAGCTTTCTTT; CDR3: CASSSGGAVNTEAFF
J: TRBJ1-1; V: TRBV11-3; D: -; size: many; DNA: TGTGCCAGCAGAACCACCCGGAGCAGGGGAGGTGACACTGAAGCTTTCTTT; CDR3: CASRTTRSRGGDTEAFF
J: TRBJ1-2; V: TRBV13; D: -; size: -; DNA: TGTGCCAGCAGCTTAGGCGCAGGGCGAGGCGGCTACACCTTC; CDR3: CASSLGAGRGGYTF
J: TRBJ1-1; V: TRBV19; D: -; size: few; DNA: TGTGCCAGTAGTATGGGGCCGGCGAACACTGAAGCTTTCTTT; CDR3: CASSMGPANTEAFF
J: TRBJ2-6; V: TRBV5-1; D: -; size: -; DNA: TGCGCCAGCAGCAAACCCTGGGAAGGGGCCAACGTCCTGACTTTC; CDR3: CASSKPWEGANVLTF
J: TRBJ2-1; V: TRBV18; D: -; size: many; DNA: TGTGCCAGCTCACCACCGAGCAGCGTTCCAGACAATGAGCAGTTCTTC; CDR3: CASSPPSSVPDNEQFF
J: TRBJ2-7; V: TRBV29-1; D: -; size: -; DNA: TGCAGCGTCGTGGCGGCGGCAGGGGGGAGTAACGAGCAGTACTTC; CDR3: CSVVAAAGGSNEQYF
J: TRBJ2-1; V: TRBV7-3; D: -; size: many; DNA: TGTGCCAGCAGCTTAATGCGGGAAGGGGAGCAGTTCTTC; CDR3: CASSLMREGEQFF
J: TRBJ2-5; V: TRBV7-9; D: -; size: few; DNA: TGTGCCAGCAGCTCCCCGGCGGCCGTCCAAGAGACCCAGTACTTC; CDR3: CASSSPAAVQETQYF
J: TRBJ2-3; V: TRBV10-3; D: TRBD2; size: many; DNA: TGTGCCATCAGTGATCACCCGGGACTAGCGGGAGTCAGCACAGATACGCAGTATTTT; CDR3: CAISDHPGLAGVSTDTQYF
J: TRBJ1-4; V: TRBV20-1; D: -; size: -; DNA: TGCAGTGCTTTTTCAAGGCTGGATGAAAAACTGTTTTTT; CDR3: CSAFSRLDEKLFF
J: TRBJ2-3; V: TRBV24-1; D: -; size: -; DNA: TGTGCCACCCCAGGGGACTGCACAGATACGCAGTATTTT; CDR3: CATPGDCTDTQYF
J: TRBJ1-5; V: TRBV20-1; D: -; size: many; DNA: TGCAGTGCTAGAGTAGGTACAGATAGCAATCAGCCCCAGCATTTT; CDR3: CSARVGTDSNQPQHF
J: TRBJ1-6; V: TRBV27; D: -; size: many; DNA: TGTGCCAGCAGTTTATCGTATGGGCCCTCTACGAACTATAATTCACCCCTCCACTTT; CDR3: CASSLSYGPSTNYNSPLHF
J: TRBJ2-7; V: TRBV7-9; D: -; size: few; DNA: TGTGCCAGCAGCTTAGGGTGGCAGCAGGGGGGATTCGAGCAGTACTTC; CDR3: CASSLGWQQGGFEQYF
J: TRBJ2-7; V: TRBV4-1; D: -; size: many; DNA: TGCGCCAGCAGCCTCACGACGGGGGAGAGCTACGAGCAGTACTTC; CDR3: CASSLTTGESYEQYF
J: TRBJ1-4; V: TRBV2; D: -; size: many; DNA: TGTGCCAGCAGTCCGGTCCGAGGGGAACTGTTTTTT; CDR3: CASSPVRGELFF
J: TRBJ2-5; V: TRBV30; D: -; size: many; DNA: TGTGCCTGGAGTGTGACGGAACAAGAGACCCAGTACTTC; CDR3: CAWSVTEQETQYF
J: TRBJ1-3; V: TRBV12-3/TRBV12-4; D: -; size: many; DNA: TGTGCCAGCAACCTGCCGGCGTCCTCTGGAAACACCATATATTTT; CDR3: CASNLPASSGNTIYF
J: TRBJ1-2; V: TRBV6-1; D: -; size: many; DNA: TGTGCCAGCAGTGAAGTCTCACGACGGCCCTATGGCTACACCTTC; CDR3: CASSEVSRRPYGYTF
J: TRBJ2-2; V: TRBV28; D: -; size: many; DNA: TGTGCCAGCAGTCCGAGGAGGGGACTGATTACCGGGGAGCTGTTTTTT; CDR3: CASSPRRGLITGELFF
J: TRBJ2-1; V: TRBV11-2; D: TRBD1; size: many; DNA: TGTGCCAGCAGCCCAGGGACAGGGTTGACCTCCAATGAGCAGTTCTTC; CDR3: CASSPGTGLTSNEQFF
J: TRBJ1-4; V: TRBV11-2; D: TRBD1; size: many; DNA: TGTGCCAGCAGCTTTCGGCCTTGGGACAGGAATGAAAAACTGTTTTTT; CDR3: CASSFRPWDRNEKLFF
J: TRBJ2-6; V: TRBV19; D: TRBD1; size: once; DNA: TGTGCCAGTAGTCCGACGGGACAGGGTAACGGGGCCAACGTCCTGACTTTC; CDR3: CASSPTGQGNGANVLTF
J: TRBJ2-7; V: TRBV7-2; D: -; size: many; DNA: TGTGCCAGCAGCTTTGTCCTTCTTTACGAGCAGTACTTC; CDR3: CASSFVLLYEQYF
J: TRBJ2-1; V: TRBV20-1; D: -; size: few; DNA: TGCAGTGCCAGACTCCAACACTCCTACAATGAGCAGTTCTTC; CDR3: CSARLQHSYNEQFF
J: TRBJ2-7; V: TRBV11-2; D: -; size: many; DNA: TGTGCCAGCAGCTTAGATCTGGGTGTCAATACCTACGAGCAGTACTTC; CDR3: CASSLDLGVNTYEQYF
J: TRBJ1-1; V: TRBV30; D: -; size: many; DNA: TGTGCCTGGATGGCCGGAATGAACACTGAAGCTTTCTTT; CDR3: CAWMAGMNTEAFF
J: TRBJ1-1; V: TRBV20-1; D: -; size: many; DNA: TGCAGTGCTAGAGATCGGGAGGGAGGCACTGAAGCTTTCTTT; CDR3: CSARDREGGTEAFF
J: TRBJ1-2; V: TRBV12-3/TRBV12-4; D: TRBD1; size: many; DNA: TGTGCCAGCACCAGATCCGACAGGGGGCCTGGCTATGGCTACACCTTC; CDR3: CASTRSDRGPGYGYTF